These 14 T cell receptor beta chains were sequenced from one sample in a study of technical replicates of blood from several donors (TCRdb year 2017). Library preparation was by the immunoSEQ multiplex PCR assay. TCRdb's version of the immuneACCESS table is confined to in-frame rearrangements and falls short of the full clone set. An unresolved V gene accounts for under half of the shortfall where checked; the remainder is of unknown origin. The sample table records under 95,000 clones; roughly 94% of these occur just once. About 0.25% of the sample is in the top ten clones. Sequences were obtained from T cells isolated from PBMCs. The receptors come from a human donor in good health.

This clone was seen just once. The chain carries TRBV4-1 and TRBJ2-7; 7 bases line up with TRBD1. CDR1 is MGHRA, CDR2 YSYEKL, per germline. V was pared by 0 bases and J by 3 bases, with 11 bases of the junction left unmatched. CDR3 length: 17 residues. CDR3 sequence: CASSQEAAGTAYYEQYF. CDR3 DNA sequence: TGCGCCAGCAGCCAAGAAGCGGCCGGGACAGCCTACTACGAGCAGTACTTC.

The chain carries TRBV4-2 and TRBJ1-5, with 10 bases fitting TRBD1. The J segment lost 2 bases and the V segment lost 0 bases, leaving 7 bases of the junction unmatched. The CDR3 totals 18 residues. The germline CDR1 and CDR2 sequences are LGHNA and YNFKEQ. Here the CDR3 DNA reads TGTGCCAGCAGCCAAGACCCGGACAGGGGGACGGGCAATCAGCCCCAGCATTTT. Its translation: CASSQDPDRGTGNQPQHF.

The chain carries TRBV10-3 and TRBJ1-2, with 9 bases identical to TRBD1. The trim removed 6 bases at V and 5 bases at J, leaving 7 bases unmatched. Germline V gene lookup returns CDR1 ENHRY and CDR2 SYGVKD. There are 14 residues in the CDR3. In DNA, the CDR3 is TGTGCCATCAGGATACAGGGGGCTACTTATGGCTACACCTTC. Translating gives CAIRIQGATYGYTF.

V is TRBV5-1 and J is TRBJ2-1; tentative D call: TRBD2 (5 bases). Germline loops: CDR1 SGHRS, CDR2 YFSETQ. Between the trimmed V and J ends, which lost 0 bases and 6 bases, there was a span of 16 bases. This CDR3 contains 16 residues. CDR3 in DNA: TGCGCCAGCAGCTTGGAGGGCGCACTAGGGATCAATGAGCAGTTCTTC. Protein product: CASSLEGALGINEQFF.

The CDR3 nucleotides read TGTGCCAGCAGCTTGGGAGCGGGAGGGCTCTACGAGCAGTACTTC. The encoded protein is CASSLGAGGLYEQYF. The V gene is TRBV5-4, the J gene TRBJ2-7; 10 bases are shared with TRBD2. Germline CDR1 SGHNT, CDR2 YYREEE (reference sequence). V shed 0 bases, J shed 3 bases, and the junction held 3 bases outside the gene matches. The CDR3 covers 15 residues.

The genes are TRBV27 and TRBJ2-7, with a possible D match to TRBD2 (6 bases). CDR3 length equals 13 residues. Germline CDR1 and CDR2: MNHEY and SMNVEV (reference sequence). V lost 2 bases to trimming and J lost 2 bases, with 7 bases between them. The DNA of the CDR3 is TGTGCCAGCAGTTTAAGGAGGGCCTACGAGCAGTACTTC. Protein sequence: CASSLRRAYEQYF.

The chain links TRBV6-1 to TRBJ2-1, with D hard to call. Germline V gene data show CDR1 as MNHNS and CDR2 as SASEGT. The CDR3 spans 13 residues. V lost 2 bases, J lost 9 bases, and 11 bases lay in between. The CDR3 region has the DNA TGTGCCAGCAGTGAAATGGCAGTTGGTGAGCAGTTCTTC. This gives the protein CASSEMAVGEQFF.

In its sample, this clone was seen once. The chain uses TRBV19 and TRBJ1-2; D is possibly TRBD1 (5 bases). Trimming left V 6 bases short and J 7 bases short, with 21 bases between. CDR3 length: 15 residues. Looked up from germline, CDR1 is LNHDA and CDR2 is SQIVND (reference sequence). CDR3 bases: TGTGCCAGTAGAATGGTAACAGGATCTTATGGTGGCTACACCTTC. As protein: CASRMVTGSYGGYTF.

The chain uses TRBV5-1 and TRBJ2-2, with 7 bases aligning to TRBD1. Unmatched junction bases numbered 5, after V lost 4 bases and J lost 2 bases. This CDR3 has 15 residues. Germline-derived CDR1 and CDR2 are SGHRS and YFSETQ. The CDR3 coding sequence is TGCGCCAGCAGCGGGGACAGCCTAAACACCGGGGAGCTGTTTTTT. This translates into CASSGDSLNTGELFF.

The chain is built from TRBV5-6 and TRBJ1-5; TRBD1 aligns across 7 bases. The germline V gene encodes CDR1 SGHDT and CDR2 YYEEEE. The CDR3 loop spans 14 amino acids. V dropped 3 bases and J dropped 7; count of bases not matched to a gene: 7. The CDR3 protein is CASSSRGSGQPQHF. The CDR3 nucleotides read TGTGCCAGCAGCTCCAGGGGGAGCGGGCAGCCCCAGCATTTT.

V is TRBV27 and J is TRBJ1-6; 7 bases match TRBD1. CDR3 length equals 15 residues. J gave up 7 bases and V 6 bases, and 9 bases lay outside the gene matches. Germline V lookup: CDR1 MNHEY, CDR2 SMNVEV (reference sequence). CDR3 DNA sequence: TGTGCCAGCAGGATTTCCGGGACAGCGAATTCACCCCTCCACTTT. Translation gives CASRISGTANSPLHF.

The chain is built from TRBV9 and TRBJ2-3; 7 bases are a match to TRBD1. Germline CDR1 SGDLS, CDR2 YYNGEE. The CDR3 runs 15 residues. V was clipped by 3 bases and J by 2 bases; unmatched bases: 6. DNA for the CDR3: TGTGCCAGCAGCGCCCCGGGACAGCTCACAGATACGCAGTATTTT. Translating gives CASSAPGQLTDTQYF.

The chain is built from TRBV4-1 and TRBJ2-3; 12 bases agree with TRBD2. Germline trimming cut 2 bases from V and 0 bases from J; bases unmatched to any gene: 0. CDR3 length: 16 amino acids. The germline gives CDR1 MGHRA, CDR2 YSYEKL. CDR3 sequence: CASSQLAGGSTDTQYF. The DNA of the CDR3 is TGCGCCAGCAGCCAACTAGCGGGAGGGAGCACAGATACGCAGTATTTT.

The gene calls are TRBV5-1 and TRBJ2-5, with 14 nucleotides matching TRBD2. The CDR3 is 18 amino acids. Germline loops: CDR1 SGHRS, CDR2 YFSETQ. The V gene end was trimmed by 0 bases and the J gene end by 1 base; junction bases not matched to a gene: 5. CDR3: CASSLGTSGRPPQETQYF. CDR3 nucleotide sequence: TGCGCCAGCAGCTTGGGGACTAGCGGGAGGCCCCCCCAAGAGACCCAGTACTTC.